What follows are 28 T cell receptor beta chains derived from one specimen sequenced in a study of PD-1 blockade in mismatch repair-deficient tumors. The table came from immunoSEQ multiplex PCR; TCRdb's copy has only in-frame clones and leaves some out. The sample records some 84,000 clones, roughly 80% being singletons. The sample here was peripheral blood, taken 12 weeks after starting pembrolizumab. The receptors derive from an adult with mismatch repair-deficient cancer.

The CDR3 coding sequence is TGTGCCAGCAGCTCTGGACAGTACTATGGCTACACCTTC. It yields the protein CASSSGQYYGYTF. The rearrangement joins TRBV5-6 to TRBJ1-2, with D possibly matching TRBD1 (6 bases). This CDR3 region has 13 residues. V was trimmed by 3 bases and J by 3 bases, leaving 9 bases between them. Germline loops: CDR1 SGHDT, CDR2 YYEEEE.

The chain couples TRBV6-5 to TRBJ1-3; D not resolved. Trimming removed 0 bases from V and 3 bases from J, with 12 bases in between. Germline loops: CDR1 MNHEY, CDR2 SVGAGI. This CDR3 spans 16 amino acids. The CDR3, as DNA: TGTGCCAGCAGTTACTCTCAGATGGCGGTTGGAAACACCATATATTTT. Residues: CASSYSQMAVGNTIYF.

This chain connects TRBV5-1 to TRBJ2-1; 14 bases are shared with TRBD2. V shed 0 bases and J 8 bases; nucleotides not matched to a gene: 4. Germline CDR1 is SGHRS and CDR2 is YFSETQ. This CDR3 is built from 16 residues. The CDR3 here is CASSLGTSGRSDEQFF. The CDR3 nucleotides are TGCGCCAGCAGCTTGGGGACTAGCGGGAGGAGTGATGAGCAGTTCTTC.

This chain links TRBV12-5 with TRBJ2-4; 12 bases line up with TRBD2. Germline-derived CDR1 and CDR2 are LGHNT and FRNRAP. CDR3 length equals 16 residues. The junction had 9 bases not matched to a gene; V was cut back by 6 bases and J by 6 bases. The CDR3 sequence is CASGPLAGGRVNIQYF. CDR3 sequence (DNA): TGTGCTAGTGGCCCTCTAGCGGGAGGGCGGGTAAACATTCAGTACTTC.

The chain employs TRBV4-1 and TRBJ2-1; tentatively, D is TRBD2 (5 bases). Germline V CDR1 and CDR2: MGHRA, YSYEKL. Trimming took off 0 bases at V and 10 bases at J, with 13 bases between the two ends. The CDR3 totals 14 residues. The CDR3 here is CASSQDSSSGEQFF. The CDR3 DNA follows: TGCGCCAGCAGCCAAGACTCTTCCAGCGGAGAGCAGTTCTTC.

The chain carries TRBV27 and TRBJ1-1; unclear D gene. Trimming cost V 6 bases and J 4 bases, with 12 bases left between them. Germline V CDR1 and CDR2: MNHEY, SMNVEV (reference sequence). The CDR3 loop spans 13 amino acids. CDR3 amino acids: CASSLTTFTEAFF. For the CDR3, the DNA is TGTGCCAGCAGCCTAACTACTTTCACTGAAGCTTTCTTT.

The V call is TRBV30, the J call TRBJ2-3; D not resolved. The CDR3 length is 12 residues. CDR1 is GTSNPN and CDR2 is SVGIG in the germline V gene (reference sequence). V lost 0 bases and J lost 4, with 5 bases in between. DNA for the CDR3: TGTGCCTGGAGTGTAGTGGCAGATACGCAGTATTTT. This codes for CAWSVVADTQYF.

The chain links TRBV5-1 to TRBJ1-4; D is possibly TRBD1 (6 bases). Deletions cut 4 bases from V and 5 bases from J, with 15 bases between. This CDR3 spans 15 amino acids. Germline V gene lookup returns CDR1 SGHRS and CDR2 YFSETQ. The CDR3 region has the DNA TGCGCCAGCAGCATCCAAGGGGGATTGAATGAAAAACTGTTTTTT. Protein sequence: CASSIQGGLNEKLFF.

This clone was counted once. This chain links TRBV10-1 with TRBJ2-3, with unresolved D. The ends were cut back, 4 bases at V and 0 bases at J, with 8 bases in the middle. The CDR3 totals 14 residues. From germline, CDR1 is WNHNN and CDR2 SYGVQD (reference sequence). The CDR3, as DNA: TGCGCCAGCAGTGGGGGTCCTAGCACAGATACGCAGTATTTT. Protein product: CASSGGPSTDTQYF.

This clone has only one observation. This chain uses TRBV11-3 with TRBJ2-1; 11 bases align to TRBD2. Looked up from germline, CDR1 is SGHNT and CDR2 is YENEEA. V was pared by 4 bases and J by 7 bases, with 6 bases of the junction left unmatched. The CDR3 is 15 amino acids. The CDR3 reads CASSSLAGGRNEQFF. In DNA form, the CDR3 reads TGTGCCAGCAGCTCCCTAGCGGGAGGACGGAATGAGCAGTTCTTC.

The chain has TRBV5-4 and TRBJ2-1; 7 nucleotides match TRBD2. The CDR3 totals 15 residues. J lost 1 base, V lost 3 bases, and 4 bases had no gene match. Germline CDR1 is SGHNT and CDR2 is YYREEE (reference sequence). The CDR3 sequence: CASSSTGGSYNEQFF. DNA for the CDR3: TGTGCCAGCAGCTCCACGGGGGGTTCCTACAATGAGCAGTTCTTC.

The chain combines TRBV9 with TRBJ1-2, with 9 bases fitting TRBD1. Per germline, CDR1 SGDLS and CDR2 YYNGEE. Losses at the gene ends were 4 bases for V and 8 bases for J; bases not matched to a gene: 9. This CDR3 is built from 14 residues. The CDR3 spells CASSPGGTGSGYTF. The CDR3 bases are TGTGCCAGCAGCCCAGGGGGGACAGGGTCCGGCTACACCTTC. The full variable domain, in which reference TRBV9 and TRBJ1-2 provide the parts outside the CDR3, is DSGVTQTPKHLITATGQRVTLRCSPRSGDLSVYWYQQSLDQGLQFLIQYYNGEERAKGNILERFSAQQFPDLHSELNLSSLELGDSALYFCASSPGGTGSGYTFGSGTRLTVV.

This chain joins TRBV15 and TRBJ1-1; D not certain. V was shortened by 4 bases and J by 4 bases, with 22 bases between the two germline ends. CDR3 length: 17 amino acids. Per the germline V gene, CDR1 is LNHNV and CDR2 is YYDKDF (reference sequence). Here the CDR3 reads CATSKTYRALSVTEAFF. The CDR3 region has the DNA TGTGCCACCAGCAAAACTTACCGCGCACTCTCGGTCACTGAAGCTTTCTTT.

The chain links TRBV6-5 to TRBJ1-6, with 8 bases fitting TRBD1. The germline CDR1 and CDR2 sequences are MNHEY and SVGAGI. The CDR3 has 16 amino acids. V lost 3 bases to trimming and J lost 2 bases; unmatched junction nucleotides: 3. The CDR3 DNA reads TGTGCCAGCAGTTATTCGGGACAGGCCTATAATTCACCCCTCCACTTT. The encoded protein is CASSYSGQAYNSPLHF.

This sequence joins TRBV19 and TRBJ2-5; 9 bases align to TRBD2. The CDR3 has 13 amino acids. CDR1 is LNHDA, CDR2 SQIVND, per germline (reference sequence). Trimming took 5 bases from V and 3 from J; bases not matched to a gene: 1. The CDR3 DNA sequence: TGTGCCAGTAGTGTAGCGGGAGAAGAGACCCAGTACTTC. This codes for CASSVAGEETQYF.

The chain joins TRBV6-5 to TRBJ1-1; unclear D gene. CDR1 is MNHEY, CDR2 SVGAGI, per germline. V lost 10 bases and J lost 0, with 9 bases in between. This CDR3 is built from 12 residues. The CDR3 here is CATGDLNTEAFF. The CDR3 DNA sequence: TGTGCCACGGGCGACCTGAACACTGAAGCTTTCTTT.

This chain joins TRBV6-5 and TRBJ2-1; D might be TRBD1 (5 bases). Germline CDR1 reads MNHEY; CDR2 reads SVGAGI. The V and J ends lost 3 bases and 12 bases respectively, with 18 bases between them. The CDR3 contains 14 residues. This CDR3 is CASSYDSLIQGQFF. The CDR3 coding sequence is TGTGCCAGCAGTTATGACAGTCTTATTCAAGGGCAGTTCTTC.

This rearrangement joins TRBV5-6 to TRBJ2-2; 7 bases are a match to TRBD2. CDR3 length equals 17 residues. After removal of 1 base from V and 1 base from J, the junction contained 7 bases not matched to a gene. Germline V lookup: CDR1 SGHDT, CDR2 YYEEEE. The CDR3 reads CASSLLGSSGNTGELFF. In DNA form, the CDR3 reads TGTGCCAGCAGCTTGTTAGGTTCTAGCGGGAACACCGGGGAGCTGTTTTTT.

The chain uses TRBV19 and TRBJ1-2; D uncertain. V was shortened by 6 bases and J by 5 bases, with 13 bases between the two germline ends. CDR1 LNHDA and CDR2 SQIVND come from the germline V gene (reference sequence). The CDR3 contains 13 residues. CDR3 protein: CASSQGRYYGYTF. The DNA for the CDR3 is TGTGCCAGTAGCCAAGGCCGGTATTATGGCTACACCTTC.

The rearrangement uses TRBV19 and TRBJ2-1; weak D call: TRBD2 (6 bases). In germline, CDR1 is LNHDA, CDR2 SQIVND (reference sequence). The CDR3 covers 13 residues. Trimming took 5 bases from V and 6 from J, leaving 11 bases between them. CDR3 DNA sequence: TGTGCCAGTAGTTCCGGACTACCCAATGAGCAGTTCTTC. It specifies CASSSGLPNEQFF.

The genes are TRBV4-2 and TRBJ2-1; D is possibly TRBD2 (6 bases). Deletions cut 1 base from V and 6 bases from J, with 16 bases between. CDR1 LGHNA and CDR2 YNFKEQ come from the germline V gene. The CDR3 totals 16 residues. The CDR3 DNA reads TGTGCCAGCAGCCAAGCTCCTAGCGCTTCTGGCAATGAGCAGTTCTTC. This translates into CASSQAPSASGNEQFF.

V gene TRBV19 combines with J gene TRBJ2-5; 10 nucleotides agree with TRBD2. The CDR3 has 16 residues. The V and J ends lost 5 bases and 5 bases, in that order; junction bases with no gene match: 11. Germline CDR1 is LNHDA and CDR2 is SQIVND (reference sequence). Here the CDR3 reads CASSLGLAGVMETQYF. CDR3 coding DNA: TGTGCCAGTAGTTTGGGCCTAGCGGGAGTGATGGAGACCCAGTACTTC.

The V gene is TRBV5-1, the J gene TRBJ1-2; 10 bases fit TRBD1. V gave up 2 bases and J gave up 6 bases; unmatched junction bases: 1. The CDR3 contains 13 residues. The V gene's germline CDR1 is SGHRS and CDR2 YFSETQ. CDR3 in amino acids: CASSLGQGDGYTF. As DNA, the CDR3 is TGCGCCAGCAGCTTAGGACAGGGGGATGGCTACACCTTC.

This clone has a count of ten or more. The chain recombines TRBV18 with TRBJ1-1; D unresolved. V lost 3 bases and J 0 bases, leaving 20 bases between the germline ends. Per germline, CDR1 KGHSH and CDR2 LQKENI. The CDR3 runs 18 residues. Written as DNA, the CDR3 is TGTGCCAGCTCACCCCCCTGGGCTTTCTCTCGAATGAACACTGAAGCTTTCTTT. Amino acids: CASSPPWAFSRMNTEAFF.

The V call is TRBV6-5, the J call TRBJ1-1; D may be TRBD1 (5 bases). This CDR3 spans 15 amino acids. Trimming removed 4 bases at V and 5 bases at J, with 17 bases between. Germline loops: CDR1 MNHEY, CDR2 SVGAGI. The DNA of the CDR3 is TGTGCCAGCAGTTCCTCCGGGACCGGCCGGACTGAAGCTTTCTTT. Protein sequence: CASSSSGTGRTEAFF.

The chain is built from TRBV29-1 and TRBJ2-3; TRBD2 agrees at 14 bases. Germline trimming cut 6 bases from V and 3 bases from J; bases unmatched to any gene: 11. Germline lookup yields CDR1 SQVTM and CDR2 ANQGSEA. The CDR3 length is 17 residues. CDR3 in DNA: TGCAGCGTAGAGGGACTAGCGGGAGACGGTGCGACAGATACGCAGTATTTT. Its protein product is CSVEGLAGDGATDTQYF.

The chain joins TRBV27 to TRBJ2-7; 7 positions match TRBD1. V gave up 2 bases and J gave up 9 bases; unmatched junction bases: 7. Germline loops: CDR1 MNHEY, CDR2 SMNVEV (reference sequence). This CDR3 is 13 amino acids long. The CDR3 DNA sequence: TGTGCCAGCAGTTTAGACAGGGCGGTGGTGCAGTACTTC. It translates to CASSLDRAVVQYF.

This clone occurred a few times. The gene calls are TRBV18 and TRBJ1-2, with 8 bases that match TRBD1. Germline CDR1 KGHSH, CDR2 LQKENI. The CDR3 is made up of 12 amino acids. J was trimmed by 6 bases and V by 4 bases; bases with no gene match: 1. The CDR3 spells CASSQQGDGYTF. The CDR3 DNA sequence: TGTGCCAGCTCACAACAGGGGGATGGCTACACCTTC.